Following are 2 T cell receptor beta chains from one sample sequenced in a study of shared clonotypes between healthy human individuals. TCRdb keeps only in-frame clones here, not all; method: immunoSEQ multiplex PCR. The sample consists of about 2.3 million clones, just under 95% of them appearing once. Source material: naive CD4+ T cells from PBMCs. The subset here: CD45RA+ positively selected. The receptors here all came from a man aged 18 to 30 in good health. Some clones in this sample may be carry-over from other donors' samples.

To note about this clone: Other DNA sequences within the sample encode an identical CDR3. CDR3 sequence reads: CASSVGGGTYNEQFF. The CDR3, as DNA: TGTGCCAGCAGCGTAGGCGGGGGTACCTACAATGAGCAGTTCTTC. This chain connects TRBV9 to TRBJ2-1; 7 nucleotides align to TRBD2. The V gene's germline CDR1 is SGDLS and CDR2 YYNGEE. The CDR3 is 15 residues long. With 0 bases clipped from V and 2 bases from J, the junction kept 2 bases outside the gene matches.

This clone was recorded once. This chain links TRBV7-3 with TRBJ2-7, with TRBD1 matching 7 bases. After removal of 5 bases from V and 3 bases from J, the junction contained 7 bases not matched to a gene. Germline V gives CDR1 SGHTA, CDR2 FQGTGA. This CDR3 region has 14 residues. CDR3 in DNA: TGTGCCAGCAGCCCCGCGTGGGACAGCTACGAGCAGTACTTC. Amino acids: CASSPAWDSYEQYF.